Listed below are T cell receptor beta chains from one sample, sequenced in a study of pediatric ulcerative colitis. Profiled with immunoSEQ multiplex PCR; TCRdb holds only in-frame clones, not every one. The table includes fewer than 40,000 clones, approximately 87% detected once. The sequenced sample consisted of blood. Receptors originate from a girl aged 10 to 17 with moderate ulcerative colitis. Each CDR3 is given with its conserved first and last residue. A D gene is named only where the DNA matches it firmly. Only some rows state a clone size, as once, few, many or a class for expanded clones.

TGTGCCACTTTAGCGGGACTTGGTTCAGATACGCAGTATTTT	CATLAGLGSDTQYF	TRBV7-6	TRBJ2-3	TRBD2	once
TGTGCCAGCAGCTTAAGGGCTGTCACAGGGGGCGACACCGGGGAGCTGTTTTTT	CASSLRAVTGGDTGELFF	TRBV7-3	TRBJ2-2	TRBD1	.
TGTGCCATCAGTGAACTAGCGGGAGTCTCCCTTATTGAGCAGTTCTTC	CAISELAGVSLIEQFF	TRBV10-3	TRBJ2-1	TRBD2	.
TGTGCCAGCAGTGCAGGACAGGGGGCGCTTAGCGGCTACACCTTC	CASSAGQGALSGYTF	TRBV25-1	TRBJ1-2	TRBD1	medium-sized
TGTGCCAGCAGCTTCTACACAGACTACTCTGGAAACACCATATATTTT	CASSFYTDYSGNTIYF	TRBV5-6	TRBJ1-3	.	.
TGCGCCAGCAGCCCAAGAGTGGAGGATAGGAGCGAGCAGTACTTC	CASSPRVEDRSEQYF	TRBV5-1	TRBJ2-7	.	.
TGTGCCAGCAGCTTAGGGGCTAGCGGTTTGAATGAGCAGTTCTTC	CASSLGASGLNEQFF	TRBV11-2	TRBJ2-1	TRBD2	once
TGTGCCAGCAGCTCCCAGCAGGGTAGCAATCAGCCCCAGCATTTT	CASSSQQGSNQPQHF	TRBV28	TRBJ1-5	.	.
TGTGCCAGCAGCCCTAGCGGGAGAGGCGAGCAGTACTTC	CASSPSGRGEQYF	TRBV11-3	TRBJ2-7	TRBD2	.
TGTGCCACTGGACACCCCGAACGATACACTGAAGCTTTCTTT	CATGHPERYTEAFF	TRBV19	TRBJ1-1	.	.
TGTGCCTGGGACGTCGGAGGACACCCGAACACTGAAGCTTTCTTT	CAWDVGGHPNTEAFF	TRBV30	TRBJ1-1	.	few
TGTGCCAGCATAGAAGAGGGGGCAAACACTGAAGCTTTCTTT	CASIEEGANTEAFF	TRBV2	TRBJ1-1	TRBD1	.
TGCAGCGTCTTATCCGGTCGTAGGTTTGAAGCTTTCTTT	CSVLSGRRFEAFF	TRBV29-1	TRBJ1-1	.	.
TGTGCCAGCAGTTTGCGGGGGACGAACACTGAAGCTTTCTTT	CASSLRGTNTEAFF	TRBV27	TRBJ1-1	.	.
TGTGCCAGCACACAGGGGGCACATGGCTACACCTTC	CASTQGAHGYTF	TRBV6-1	TRBJ1-2	TRBD1	.
TGTGCCTGGAGTGTACCTCAGGGGCCCGGTGAAAAACTGTTTTTT	CAWSVPQGPGEKLFF	TRBV30	TRBJ1-4	.	.
TGTGCCAGCAGCTTGGAAGGGGGGAGGTCCTATAATTCACCCCTCCACTTT	CASSLEGGRSYNSPLHF	TRBV11-2	TRBJ1-6	.	.
TGTGCCAGCAGCTTAAGGGGGGGTAGCAATCAGCCCCAGCATTTT	CASSLRGGSNQPQHF	TRBV7-2	TRBJ1-5	.	few
TGTGCCAGTAGTATTTCGACTAGCGGGTATACCTACGAGCAGTACTTC	CASSISTSGYTYEQYF	TRBV19	TRBJ2-7	TRBD2	.
TGTGCCAGCAGCGGGGGGGAGACGGAGGTCCCTCTCTACGAGCAGTACTTC	CASSGGETEVPLYEQYF	TRBV27	TRBJ2-7	TRBD2	once
TGTGCCAGCTCACCACCCGGGACAGGGTGGAGGGCGGCTAATGAAAAACTGTTTTTT	CASSPPGTGWRAANEKLFF	TRBV18	TRBJ1-4	TRBD1	.
TGTGCCAGCAGCGGGACGGGGGGCTATGGCTACACCTTC	CASSGTGGYGYTF	TRBV7-2	TRBJ1-2	.	.
TGTGCCAGCGGAGGATCCGGAAACACCATATATTTT	CASGGSGNTIYF	TRBV6-5	TRBJ1-3	.	.
TGTGCCAGCAGCGACCTAGCGGGGGGGAACGAGCAGTACTTC	CASSDLAGGNEQYF	TRBV5-6	TRBJ2-7	TRBD2	.
TGTGCCAGCAGCCCCGCGGCACCGGTCTCCTACGAGCAGTACTTC	CASSPAAPVSYEQYF	TRBV11-1	TRBJ2-7	.	.
TGCGCCAGCAGCCAAGGACTAGCGGGGTTCACAGATACGCAGTATTTT	CASSQGLAGFTDTQYF	TRBV4-1	TRBJ2-3	TRBD2	.
TGTGCCAGCAGCCCGGGACAGTTTCTATATGGCTACACCTTC	CASSPGQFLYGYTF	TRBV7-9	TRBJ1-2	TRBD1	.
TGTGCCAGCAGTGTTACCGCTAGCGGGTTGTACAATGAGCAGTTCTTC	CASSVTASGLYNEQFF	TRBV6-4	TRBJ2-1	TRBD2	.
TGTGCCAGCAGTTCTTTTACGACTGAGCATAGGGATGAGCAGTTCTTC	CASSSFTTEHRDEQFF	TRBV27	TRBJ2-1	.	.
TGTGCCAGCACCACCAGAACAGCAAGCTCCTACAATGAGCAGTTCTTC	CASTTRTASSYNEQFF	TRBV2	TRBJ2-1	.	.
TGTGCCAGCACCCCTCTTAACCTGCCTGATGAAAAACTGTTTTTT	CASTPLNLPDEKLFF	TRBV28	TRBJ1-4	.	.
TGTGCCAGCAGCTCGGAAACGGGCGAGCAGTACTTC	CASSSETGEQYF	TRBV6-5	TRBJ2-7	.	.
TGTGCCAGCAGCCAAGTACTAGCGGGAACAGATACGCAGTATTTT	CASSQVLAGTDTQYF	TRBV14	TRBJ2-3	TRBD2	once
TGTGCCAGCAGTGAATCTGGGGCGGGGAACACTGAAGCTTTCTTT	CASSESGAGNTEAFF	TRBV25-1	TRBJ1-1	.	.
TGTGCCACCAGCAGAGAACTAGACCGCACAGATACGCAGTATTTT	CATSRELDRTDTQYF	TRBV15	TRBJ2-3	.	.
TGTGCCAGCAGTCCCCAGGGGCTAGCCACAGATACGCAGTATTTT	CASSPQGLATDTQYF	TRBV28	TRBJ2-3	.	.
TGCGCCAGCAGCCAAGGGCACCGTACTTCACCCCTCCACTTT	CASSQGHRTSPLHF	TRBV4-3	TRBJ1-6	.	once
TGCGCCAGCAGCTTCTCCCTGGGTTCCTCGAATGAGCAGTTCTTC	CASSFSLGSSNEQFF	TRBV5-1	TRBJ2-1	.	.
TGTGCCAGTAAGCAGGGACTGGACTACGAGCAGTACTTC	CASKQGLDYEQYF	TRBV19	TRBJ2-7	.	medium-sized
TGTGCCAGCAGCACCCTCCTGAATACAGGGGAGCAGTACTTC	CASSTLLNTGEQYF	TRBV6-5	TRBJ2-7	.	.
TGTGCCAGCAGCTGGTCAGGGCTCTCCTACGAGCAGTACTTC	CASSWSGLSYEQYF	TRBV5-6	TRBJ2-7	.	once
TGTGCCAGCAGCCAATCTCGAGTTAACACTGAAGCTTTCTTT	CASSQSRVNTEAFF	TRBV16	TRBJ1-1	.	.
TGTGCCAGCAGCTTAGCGGGAGCCTCCCCAGATACGCAGTATTTT	CASSLAGASPDTQYF	TRBV11-2	TRBJ2-3	.	.
TGTGCCAGCAGCTTGGCGGAAGTATATGGCTACACCTTC	CASSLAEVYGYTF	TRBV5-6	TRBJ1-2	.	.
TGCGCCAGCAGTCCCCTCGGTCCGGGACAGTACACCGGGGAGCTGTTTTTT	CASSPLGPGQYTGELFF	TRBV10-2	TRBJ2-2	TRBD1	.
TGCGCCAGCAGTGGCGGCGCTTTCACGAATACGCAGTATTTT	CASSGGAFTNTQYF	TRBV10-1	TRBJ2-3	.	.
TGTGCCAGCAGCTTGGGGGATAGCACAGATACGCAGTATTTT	CASSLGDSTDTQYF	TRBV7-9	TRBJ2-3	.	.
TGCAGCGTTGAAGGAGACTCTGGCTACACCTTC	CSVEGDSGYTF	TRBV29-1	TRBJ1-2	.	.
TGTGCCAGCAGCGATTCGACTAGCGGGCTCCTAGTCACAGATACGCAGTATTTT	CASSDSTSGLLVTDTQYF	TRBV7-6	TRBJ2-3	TRBD2	.
TGTGCCAGCAGTGAACCATACGAGGGCTACACCTTC	CASSEPYEGYTF	TRBV6-1	TRBJ1-2	.	.
TGTGCCAGCAGCTCACCTCTAGCGGGGAGGAACAATGAGCAGTTCTTC	CASSSPLAGRNNEQFF	TRBV7-6	TRBJ2-1	TRBD2	once
TGTGCCAGTAGTATGGATCGGGATCAGCCCCAGCATTTT	CASSMDRDQPQHF	TRBV19	TRBJ1-5	.	few
TGTGCCAGCAGCCGCGGTGGGGACCTCTACGAGCAGTACTTC	CASSRGGDLYEQYF	TRBV7-9	TRBJ2-7	.	.
TGTGCCAGCAGCCCCCAAGGGGGGACCGCTCAGGGGGGCTACACCTTC	CASSPQGGTAQGGYTF	TRBV14	TRBJ1-2	.	few
TGTGCCAGCAGTGAAAGGCAGCTCGACTACGAGCAGTACTTC	CASSERQLDYEQYF	TRBV2	TRBJ2-7	.	.
TGTGCCAGCAGCGTTGGAGATACGCAGTATTTT	CASSVGDTQYF	TRBV9	TRBJ2-3	.	.
TGTGCCAGACAATGGATTGACAGGGGAGGCACAGATACGCAGTATTTT	CARQWIDRGGTDTQYF	TRBV2	TRBJ2-3	TRBD1	.
TGTGCCAGCAGCTACTCATCCTACGAGCAGTACTTC	CASSYSSYEQYF	TRBV5-6	TRBJ2-7	.	.
TGTGCCTGGAAACGTCTTGCGGACACTGAAGCTTTCTTT	CAWKRLADTEAFF	TRBV30	TRBJ1-1	.	few
TGTGCCAGTAGTATCGAAACAGCTCAGAACACTGAAGCTTTCTTT	CASSIETAQNTEAFF	TRBV19	TRBJ1-1	.	.